These 16 T cell receptor beta chains share one sample of origin, sequenced in a study of CD8 T cells in Susac syndrome. Random hexamers were used to reverse transcribe the RNA input (roughly 0.5 to 1 ug). MiXCR, run by TCRdb on the immunoSEQ multiplex PCR reads, gives a single entry per CDR3 protein. The table records under 150,000 distinct CDR3 sequences, about 90% of them present only once. Sequenced input: CD8+ T cells from PBMCs. The receptors here all came from a human donor with multiple sclerosis.

The gene calls are TRBV27 and TRBJ2-7; 8 nucleotides align to TRBD2. Losses at the gene ends were 8 bases for V and 5 bases for J; bases not matched to a gene: 14. Looked up from germline, CDR1 is MNHEY and CDR2 is SMNVEV (reference sequence). The CDR3 is 15 amino acids. For the CDR3, the DNA is TGTGCCAGCCGCCCGGGGCTAGCGGGTCTAGACGAGCAGTACTTC. It is translated as CASRPGLAGLDEQYF.

This chain connects TRBV29-1 to TRBJ2-7; TRBD1 agrees at 7 bases. V lost 4 bases, J lost 4 bases, and 10 bases stayed unmatched. This CDR3 region has 14 residues. Germline V gene sequence: CDR1 SQVTM, CDR2 ANQGSEA. CDR3 protein: CSVAAQGFLYEQYF. CDR3 coding DNA: TGCAGCGTTGCGGCACAGGGGTTCCTATACGAGCAGTACTTC.

This chain joins TRBV24-1 and TRBJ2-2; possible D gene TRBD1, 6 bases. CDR3 length equals 13 residues. CDR1 and CDR2 (germline): KGHDR, SFDVKD. V was clipped by 7 bases and J by 7 bases, with 12 bases between them. CDR3 loop: CATRGGAGGELFF. The CDR3 region has the DNA TGTGCCACCAGAGGGGGAGCTGGCGGGGAGCTGTTTTTT.

The chain couples TRBV19 to TRBJ2-5; the match to TRBD1 covers 8 bases. CDR1 and CDR2 (germline): LNHDA, SQIVND (reference sequence). With V trimmed by 3 bases and J by 1 base, 1 base remained unmatched. The CDR3 sequence is 14 residues long. Here the CDR3 reads CASSIGTGQETQYF. The DNA for the CDR3 is TGTGCCAGTAGTATCGGGACAGGCCAAGAGACCCAGTACTTC. The complete variable domain, with remaining parts taken from reference TRBV19 and TRBJ2-5, reads DGGITQSPKYLFRKEGQNVTLSCEQNLNHDAMYWYRQDPGQGLRLIYYSQIVNDFQKGDIAEGYSVSREKKESFPLTVTSAQKNPTAFYLCASSIGTGQETQYFGPGTRLLVL.

This chain uses TRBV5-6 with TRBJ2-7, with 9 nucleotides matching TRBD1. Germline values: CDR1 SGHDT, CDR2 YYEEEE. The CDR3 extends over 15 amino acids. V shed 0 bases, J shed 7 bases, and the junction held 8 bases outside the gene matches. In DNA form, the CDR3 reads TGTGCCAGCAGCTTGGAACTGGGACAGGGTGAAGAGCAGTACTTC. Translating it yields CASSLELGQGEEQYF.

The chain employs TRBV28 and TRBJ2-6; D possibly corresponds to TRBD1 (6 bases). V was clipped by 4 bases and J by 4 bases, with 14 bases between them. The CDR3 has 16 residues. Germline assignment: CDR1 MDHEN and CDR2 SYDVKM. This chain's CDR3 is CASSSLAGAGANVLTF. The CDR3, as DNA: TGTGCCAGCAGTTCCCTTGCAGGGGCCGGGGCCAACGTCCTGACTTTC.

The chain links TRBV29-1 to TRBJ1-2; D might be TRBD1 (5 bases). V was clipped by 8 bases and J by 7 bases, with 14 bases between them. Per germline, CDR1 SQVTM and CDR2 ANQGSEA. This CDR3 contains 11 residues. The CDR3 here is CSIRGEGGYTF. The CDR3 DNA is TGCAGCATAAGGGGAGAGGGTGGCTACACCTTC.

The V call is TRBV24-1, the J call TRBJ2-7, with D possibly TRBD1 on 6 matching bases. Looked up from germline, CDR1 is KGHDR and CDR2 is SFDVKD. The CDR3 runs 13 residues. V was trimmed by 7 bases and J by 6 bases, leaving 15 bases between them. The CDR3 loop is CATRNQQGSEQYF. CDR3 DNA: TGTGCCACCAGGAATCAACAGGGCAGCGAGCAGTACTTC.

This clonotype was observed a few times. The V gene is TRBV20-1, the J gene TRBJ1-2; D is undetermined. CDR1 and CDR2 (germline): DFQATT, SNEGSKA (reference sequence). V was pared by 1 base and J by 8 bases, with 14 bases between. This CDR3 is 13 amino acids long. This CDR3 is CSARAMALGGYTF. DNA of the CDR3: TGCAGTGCTAGAGCCATGGCTCTTGGCGGCTACACCTTC.

The chain recombines TRBV19 with TRBJ1-2; D is uncertain. Per the germline V gene, CDR1 is LNHDA and CDR2 is SQIVND (reference sequence). V dropped 6 bases and J dropped 2 bases, with 16 bases sitting between them. The CDR3 is made up of 15 amino acids. CDR3 DNA: TGTGCCAGTAGCCCTGCCGGGTCTACGAACTATGGCTACACCTTC. Translation: CASSPAGSTNYGYTF.

J is TRBJ2-1 and V is TRBV5-1; D could derive from TRBD1 or TRBD2 (5 bases each). The CDR3 covers 14 residues. Germline loops: CDR1 SGHRS, CDR2 YFSETQ. Trimming cost V 0 bases and J 6 bases, with 10 bases left between them. The CDR3 is CASSLVGTPNEQFF. The CDR3 nucleotides are TGCGCCAGCAGCTTGGTTGGGACCCCCAATGAGCAGTTCTTC.

V and J are TRBV9 and TRBJ2-1; no clear D gene. The CDR3 length is 15 residues. The germline CDR1 and CDR2 sequences are SGDLS and YYNGEE. With 3 bases removed from V and 0 bases from J, the gap between germline ends came to 10 bases. The CDR3 spells CASSASASSYNEQFF. The CDR3 DNA reads as TGTGCCAGCAGCGCCTCGGCGAGCTCCTACAATGAGCAGTTCTTC.

This clonotype was seen more than once but under ten times. The rearrangement joins TRBV5-6 to TRBJ2-7; D remains ambiguous. The CDR3 is made up of 12 amino acids. In germline, CDR1 is SGHDT, CDR2 YYEEEE. Trimming took off 0 bases at V and 6 bases at J, with 7 bases between the two ends. In DNA form, the CDR3 reads TGTGCCAGCAGCTTGGAAGGGTCCGAGCAGTACTTC. Its protein product is CASSLEGSEQYF.

The chain recombines TRBV30 with TRBJ2-1; no clear D gene. V was pared by 3 bases and J by 10 bases, with 10 bases between. The V gene's germline CDR1 is GTSNPN and CDR2 SVGIG (reference sequence). The CDR3 covers 11 residues. The CDR3 DNA is TGTGCCTGGAGGGAGAACGGGGAGCAGTTCTTC. This codes for CAWRENGEQFF.

This clonotype appeared once. The chain couples TRBV7-9 to TRBJ2-2; 13 bases are shared with TRBD2. Germline loops: CDR1 SEHNR, CDR2 FQNEAQ (reference sequence). There are 17 residues in the CDR3. V shed 6 bases and J 4 bases; nucleotides not matched to a gene: 8. The CDR3 DNA sequence: TGTGCCAGCAGTTCTGGGACTAGCGGGATACTCACCGGGGAGCTGTTTTTT. Translated: CASSSGTSGILTGELFF.

V gene TRBV13 combines with J gene TRBJ2-1; D ambiguous. The CDR3 totals 15 residues. The germline V and J ends were trimmed by 3 bases and 7 bases, with 16 bases remaining between them. CDR1 and CDR2 from the germline V gene are PRHDT and FYEKMQ (reference sequence). The CDR3 bases are TGTGCCAGCAGCTTTTCGTCCATTGCCGTGAATGAGCAGTTCTTC. Translation: CASSFSSIAVNEQFF.